Given below is one T cell receptor (beta chain) in context. Antigen unknown. This entry is derived from a study of Ad26.COV2.S vaccination and SARS-CoV-2 variants. Across the whole study: Once, or twice with 56 days between doses, Ad26.COV2.S was given intramuscularly. Study-wide results and limits: People who got the vaccine had more spike-specific TCR breadth than people who got placebo. There was a possibility that the TCR breadth and depth analyses underestimated total T cell responses.

Noted treatment: 19 received Ad26.COV2.S at low or high dose, single or two shots; roughly five received placebo; per-sample allocation not given. Samples came from day 63 after the first vaccine or placebo injection. Whoever gave the sample was an adult aged 18-55 years in Boston. The CDR3 sequence is 13 residues long. The V and J ends lost 4 bases and 7 bases, in that order; junction bases with no gene match: 7. The germline V gene has CDR1 SGDLS and CDR2 YYNGEE. Assay: immunoSEQ multiplex PCR; the TCRdb copy retains only in-frame clones and omits some. The sample shows hundreds of thousands of clones, more than 75% of them seen only once.

The source material was peripheral blood, sampled in a trial of Ad26.COV2.S vaccine versus placebo. The origin of this receptor is a person between 18 and 65 years old who received the Ad26.COV2.S COVID-19 vaccine or a placebo. V gene TRBV9 combines with J gene TRBJ1-2; 7 bases match TRBD1. CDR3 nucleotide sequence: TGTGCCAGCAGCAAAGACAGGGTCCTTGGCTACACCTTC. Translating it yields CASSKDRVLGYTF. Drawing the rest from reference TRBV9 and TRBJ1-2, the complete variable domain is DSGVTQTPKHLITATGQRVTLRCSPRSGDLSVYWYQQSLDQGLQFLIQYYNGEERAKGNILERFSAQQFPDLHSELNLSSLELGDSALYFCASSKDRVLGYTFGSGTRLTVV.